These T cell receptor beta chains were read from a single sample in a study of blood T cell repertoires in COVID-19. This table comes from immunoSEQ multiplex PCR, and its TCRdb copy is limited to in-frame clones, with some not included. The sample lists fewer than 250,000 clones, just under 90% seen once, with around 0.8% in the top ten. Sequences were obtained from PBMCs or T cells enriched from blood (not recorded which). Receptors originate from a man in his fifties who had been exposed to COVID-19. Both conserved end residues are part of each CDR3. The D gene is left open where the match is weak. Clone size, where shown, is once, few, many, or a class for clones that have expanded.

D: NA; V: TRBV6-6; J: TRBJ1-1; size: NA; CDR3: CASSLQATEAFF; DNA: TGTGCCAGCAGCCTACAGGCAACTGAAGCTTTCTTT
D: NA; V: TRBV15; J: TRBJ2-4; size: once; CDR3: CATSSRDKGNIQYF; DNA: TGTGCCACCAGCTCAAGGGACAAGGGAAACATTCAGTACTTC
D: NA; V: TRBV5-1; J: TRBJ2-3; size: NA; CDR3: CASSLTRNTQYF; DNA: TGCGCCAGCAGCTTGACTAGAAATACGCAGTATTTT
D: NA; V: TRBV19; J: TRBJ1-1; size: NA; CDR3: CASSPLGGINTEAFF; DNA: TGTGCCAGTAGTCCCTTGGGGGGGATCAACACTGAAGCTTTCTTT
D: NA; V: TRBV12-2; J: TRBJ1-4; size: NA; CDR3: CARKLGVDEKLFF; DNA: TGTGCAAGAAAACTCGGGGTGGATGAAAAACTGTTTTTT
D: NA; V: TRBV7-6; J: TRBJ2-5; size: NA; CDR3: CASSLLWSPEGGETQYF; DNA: TGTGCCAGCAGCTTACTTTGGAGCCCAGAGGGTGGGGAGACCCAGTACTTC
D: NA; V: TRBV18; J: TRBJ1-1; size: few; CDR3: CASSRAGGNTEAFF; DNA: TGTGCCAGCTCACGGGCAGGAGGGAACACTGAAGCTTTCTTT
D: TRBD1; V: TRBV5-6; J: TRBJ1-6; size: NA; CDR3: CASSLTGDSPLHF; DNA: TGTGCCAGCAGCCTGACAGGGGACTCACCCCTCCACTTT
D: TRBD1; V: TRBV5-1; J: TRBJ2-3; size: NA; CDR3: CASSIGQGADTQYF; DNA: TGCGCCAGCAGCATCGGACAGGGGGCGGATACGCAGTATTTT
D: NA; V: TRBV29-1; J: TRBJ1-3; size: NA; CDR3: CSVVTGTNSGNTIYF; DNA: TGCAGCGTTGTAACAGGGACTAACTCTGGAAACACCATATATTTT
D: TRBD1; V: TRBV5-1; J: TRBJ2-3; size: NA; CDR3: CASSFIGTGYTDTQYF; DNA: TGCGCCAGCAGCTTTATCGGGACAGGGTACACAGATACGCAGTATTTT
D: NA; V: TRBV20-1; J: TRBJ1-4; size: NA; CDR3: CSASWQGISEKLFF; DNA: TGCAGTGCTAGTTGGCAGGGGATAAGCGAAAAACTGTTTTTT
D: TRBD1; V: TRBV27; J: TRBJ1-1; size: NA; CDR3: CASSRLRGAQENTEAFF; DNA: TGTGCCAGCAGTCGGCTCAGGGGGGCCCAGGAGAACACTGAAGCTTTCTTT
D: NA; V: TRBV2; J: TRBJ2-1; size: NA; CDR3: CASRNRDLTYNEQFF; DNA: TGTGCCAGCAGGAACCGGGATCTAACCTACAATGAGCAGTTCTTC
D: NA; V: TRBV19; J: TRBJ1-6; size: NA; CDR3: CASNSGNAYNSPLHF; DNA: TGTGCCAGTAATTCAGGGAACGCCTATAATTCACCCCTCCACTTT
D: NA; V: TRBV6-5; J: TRBJ1-5; size: NA; CDR3: CASRSLDRLYQPQHF; DNA: TGTGCCAGCCGATCACTAGACAGGCTATATCAGCCCCAGCATTTT
D: NA; V: TRBV11-2; J: TRBJ2-6; size: NA; CDR3: CASSLRQGGANVLTF; DNA: TGTGCCAGCAGCCTTAGACAAGGTGGGGCCAACGTCCTGACTTTC
D: NA; V: TRBV11-2; J: TRBJ1-2; size: NA; CDR3: CASSMDSYYGYTF; DNA: TGTGCCAGCAGCATGGACAGTTACTATGGCTACACCTTC
D: TRBD1; V: TRBV6-5; J: TRBJ1-5; size: NA; CDR3: CATQGFGNQPQHF; DNA: TGTGCCACACAGGGGTTTGGCAATCAGCCCCAGCATTTT
D: NA; V: TRBV11-3; J: TRBJ2-1; size: NA; CDR3: CASSQELASKDNEQFF; DNA: TGTGCCAGCAGCCAAGAATTAGCGAGCAAAGACAATGAGCAGTTCTTC
D: TRBD2; V: TRBV20-1; J: TRBJ2-1; size: NA; CDR3: CSAPKRGVQFF; DNA: TGCAGTGCGCCCAAGCGGGGGGTGCAGTTCTTC
D: NA; V: TRBV9; J: TRBJ1-2; size: NA; CDR3: CASSVEAEYYYGYTF; DNA: TGTGCCAGCAGCGTAGAAGCGGAGTACTACTATGGCTACACCTTC
D: NA; V: TRBV3-1/TRBV3-2; J: TRBJ2-1; size: NA; CDR3: CASSQGKPSNEQFF; DNA: TGTGCCAGCAGCCAAGGCAAGCCTAGCAATGAGCAGTTCTTC
D: NA; V: TRBV21-1; J: TRBJ1-5; size: NA; CDR3: CASSKVSGEGQPQHF; DNA: TGTGCCAGCAGCAAAGTAAGCGGGGAGGGTCAGCCCCAGCATTTT
D: NA; V: TRBV5-1; J: TRBJ1-6; size: NA; CDR3: CASSPRGGAYNSPLHF; DNA: TGCGCCAGCAGCCCTAGGGGGGGCGCCTATAATTCACCCCTCCACTTT
D: NA; V: TRBV7-3; J: TRBJ2-1; size: NA; CDR3: CASSFKGVYDYNEQFF; DNA: TGTGCCAGCAGCTTTAAAGGGGTATATGATTACAATGAGCAGTTCTTC
D: TRBD1; V: TRBV19; J: TRBJ2-2; size: once; CDR3: CASSIRTGGGHGELFF; DNA: TGTGCCAGTAGTATTCGGACAGGGGGCGGTCACGGGGAGCTGTTTTTT
D: TRBD2; V: TRBV4-1; J: TRBJ2-3; size: NA; CDR3: CASSKGQAGGTDTQYF; DNA: TGCGCCAGCAGCAAAGGTCAAGCGGGGGGGACAGATACGCAGTATTTT
D: NA; V: TRBV28; J: TRBJ2-1; size: once; CDR3: CASSSGYLNEQFF; DNA: TGTGCCAGCAGTTCGGGGTACCTCAATGAGCAGTTCTTC
D: TRBD1; V: TRBV28; J: TRBJ1-5; size: NA; CDR3: CASSGQGATQPQHF; DNA: TGTGCCAGCAGTGGACAGGGGGCTACTCAGCCCCAGCATTTT
D: NA; V: TRBV15; J: TRBJ2-7; size: once; CDR3: CATSRVLTGTYEQYF; DNA: TGTGCCACCAGCAGAGTACTGACGGGGACCTACGAGCAGTACTTC
D: TRBD1; V: TRBV5-1; J: TRBJ1-2; size: once; CDR3: CASSWDRGNGYTF; DNA: TGCGCCAGCAGCTGGGACAGGGGAAATGGCTACACCTTC
D: TRBD1; V: TRBV29-1; J: TRBJ2-5; size: NA; CDR3: CSARTGTGGFEETQYF; DNA: TGCAGCGCCCGAACCGGGACAGGGGGCTTCGAAGAGACCCAGTACTTC
D: NA; V: TRBV19; J: TRBJ1-1; size: NA; CDR3: CASSAVHVGSTEAFF; DNA: TGTGCCAGTAGTGCGGTCCACGTTGGTTCCACTGAAGCTTTCTTT